A single T cell receptor beta chain is shown here with its context. V gave up 1 base and J gave up 7 bases, with 17 bases separating them. Germline CDR1 SGHDT, CDR2 YYEEEE. The CDR3 has 15 amino acids. This PCR relied on a set of 60 Vbeta primers and 13 Jbeta primers. Clones were sequenced by immunoSEQ multiplex PCR, and TCRdb holds only the in-frame ones, with some missing. The profile covers 130,000 or so clones, with approximately 87% appearing a single time and more than 1.5% taken by the ten largest. This sample was included in a study of cytomegalovirus exposure and HLA in healthy donors. Study details: The early release's HLA-typed donors yielded 70 million to 85 million unique TCRs.

The chain joins TRBV5-6 to TRBJ1-1; possible D gene TRBD1, 6 bases. The sequence came from a man aged 35 to 55 in good health and CMV-seronegative. Input material: PBMCs. The CDR3 spells CASSLRLGQGFEAFF. The CDR3 DNA sequence: TGTGCCAGCAGCTTGAGACTTGGTCAGGGGTTTGAAGCTTTCTTT.